What follows are 29 T cell receptor beta chains derived from one specimen sequenced in a study of T-cell memory formation after mild COVID-19. TCRdb used MiXCR to reprocess the 5' RACE reads, holding one entry per CDR3 protein. This sample has more than 45,000 distinct CDR3 sequences, with 9.3% found just once. Sequencing was done on a sample of PBMCs or a T cell subset sorted from them (not recorded which). The receptor set was obtained from an adult woman who had mild COVID-19 (a few samples of this study predate the infection). Cell type and time point are not known.

The genes are TRBV11-2 and TRBJ1-3; 7 bases are a match to TRBD1. CDR3 size: 17 residues. Germline CDR1 is SGHAT and CDR2 is FQNNGV. V dropped 3 bases and J dropped 4; count of bases not matched to a gene: 12. In DNA form, the CDR3 reads TGTGCCAGCAGCTTGGAAGGAAAGACAGGGCGGGGAAACACCATATATTTT. This codes for CASSLEGKTGRGNTIYF.

V gene TRBV7-9 combines with J gene TRBJ1-4, with 7 bases identical to TRBD1. CDR1 and CDR2 from the germline V gene are SEHNR and FQNEAQ (reference sequence). This CDR3 has 14 amino acids. Trimming at V came to 6 bases and at J to 5 bases, leaving 6 bases not matched to a gene. The CDR3 reads CASSWDSGNEKLFF. In nucleotides, the CDR3 is TGTGCCAGCAGTTGGGACAGTGGGAATGAAAAACTGTTTTTT.

The rearrangement uses TRBV30 and TRBJ1-2, with D possibly matching TRBD1 (5 bases). Trimming removed 1 base at V and 4 bases at J, with 13 bases between. Germline CDR1 is GTSNPN and CDR2 is SVGIG (reference sequence). The CDR3 sequence is 14 residues long. CDR3 sequence reads: CAWSGKRGSYGYTF. The CDR3 nucleotides are TGTGCCTGGAGTGGCAAAAGGGGAAGCTATGGCTACACCTTC.

This clonotype was recorded at least ten times. The chain employs TRBV7-3 and TRBJ2-2; D might be TRBD1 (6 bases). The V end was cut by 5 bases, the J end by 4 bases, with 8 bases between. The CDR3 covers 13 residues. Germline values: CDR1 SGHTA, CDR2 FQGTGA. In nucleotides, the CDR3 is TGTGCCAGCAGCCCGACAGGCACCGGGGAGCTGTTTTTT. As protein: CASSPTGTGELFF.

In its sample, this clonotype was seen many times. This chain joins TRBV7-8 and TRBJ1-5; D not resolved. The CDR3 runs 15 residues. Per germline, CDR1 SGHVS and CDR2 FQNEAQ. Trimming took off 1 base at V and 0 bases at J, with 7 bases between the two ends. The CDR3 region is CASSLVGSSNQPQHF. In DNA form, the CDR3 reads TGTGCCAGCAGCTTAGTAGGCTCTAGCAATCAGCCCCAGCATTTT.

The chain uses TRBV5-8 and TRBJ1-6; D not certain. Germline V gene lookup returns CDR1 SGHTS and CDR2 YDEGEE. V gave up 5 bases and J gave up 10 bases, with 13 bases separating them. This CDR3 has 13 residues. Here the CDR3 reads CASRLSRGSPLHF. The CDR3 nucleotides are TGTGCCAGCAGACTATCTCGCGGGTCACCCCTCCACTTT.

The sample holds a few counts of this clonotype. The rearrangement links TRBV12-3 or TRBV12-4 to TRBJ1-6, with D perhaps matching TRBD1 (5 bases). The CDR3 has 15 amino acids. V gave up 5 bases and J gave up 9 bases, with 17 bases separating them. This CDR3 is CASSLDGGRGSPLHF. For the CDR3, the DNA is TGTGCCAGCAGTCTGGATGGGGGGAGAGGTTCACCCCTCCACTTT.

This clonotype was found many times. The chain carries TRBV23-1 and TRBJ2-1; TRBD2 matches at 7 bases. TRBV23-1 is an ORF for which the function is uncertain. The trim removed 1 base at V and 2 bases at J, leaving 5 bases unmatched. CDR3 size: 16 residues. CDR3: CASSQLRGSPYNEQFF. As DNA, the CDR3 is TGCGCCAGCAGTCAATTGCGCGGGAGCCCCTACAATGAGCAGTTCTTC.

This clonotype occurred a few times. It is unclear where the CDR3 begins or ends on the DNA, so no DNA is shown, and the CDR3 is as TCRdb lists it. The rearrangement links TRBV6-2 or TRBV6-3 to TRBJ2-7; the table's D call, TRBD1, was not checked against the DNA. Germline-derived CDR1 and CDR2 are MNHEY and SVGEGT. The CDR3 is 13 amino acids in total, end residues counted. The CDR3 reads CASSFGAGIEQYF.

This clonotype was found a few times. V is TRBV6-1 and J is TRBJ2-1; 13 bases map to TRBD2. The length of the CDR3 is 15 residues. Trimming took 5 bases from V and 8 from J; bases not matched to a gene: 6. Per germline, CDR1 MNHNS and CDR2 SASEGT. The chain's CDR3 is CASSQTSGGAHEQFF. The DNA of the CDR3 is TGTGCCAGCAGTCAAACTAGCGGGGGGGCCCATGAGCAGTTCTTC.

This clonotype came up many times. V and J are TRBV20-1 and TRBJ1-2, with no clear D. The V and J ends lost 3 bases and 7 bases respectively, with 9 bases between them. This CDR3 contains 11 residues. In germline, CDR1 is DFQATT, CDR2 SNEGSKA (reference sequence). CDR3 nucleotide sequence: TGCAGTGCTAGCGGGAACAGTGGCTACACCTTC. This sequence encodes CSASGNSGYTF.

The chain is built from TRBV5-6 and TRBJ1-2; D not certain. The germline CDR1 and CDR2 sequences are SGHDT and YYEEEE. Trimming took 0 bases from V and 1 from J, leaving 7 bases between them. This CDR3 is built from 14 residues. In nucleotides, the CDR3 is TGTGCCAGCAGCTTGGGTGGATTTAACTATGGCTACACCTTC. It encodes CASSLGGFNYGYTF.

This clonotype was counted a few times. The genes are TRBV11-3 and TRBJ2-1; maybe TRBD2 (5 bases). Deletions cut 4 bases from V and 6 bases from J, with 13 bases between. Germline CDR1 and CDR2: SGHNT and YENEEA. This CDR3 comprises 14 residues. The chain's CDR3 is CASSSGLPGNEQFF. CDR3 coding DNA: TGTGCCAGCAGCTCCGGACTCCCGGGCAATGAGCAGTTCTTC.

This clonotype occurred a few times. The chain joins TRBV4-1 to TRBJ1-1; maybe TRBD1 (6 bases). The CDR3 runs to 15 residues. V lost 4 bases and J lost 3, with 15 bases in between. Germline CDR1 reads MGHRA; CDR2 reads YSYEKL. CDR3 coding DNA: TGCGCCAGCAGCCCAAGACAGGCTCAGGACACTGAAGCTTTCTTT. It specifies CASSPRQAQDTEAFF.

There are a few counts of this clonotype. The chain has TRBV7-9 and TRBJ2-2; 10 bases line up with TRBD1. The CDR3 sequence is 16 residues long. Germline V gene lookup returns CDR1 SEHNR and CDR2 FQNEAQ (reference sequence). The junction had 7 bases not matched to a gene; V was cut back by 5 bases and J by 4 bases. This CDR3 is CASSRTGTGATGELFF. CDR3 sequence (DNA): TGTGCCAGCAGCCGTACCGGGACAGGGGCCACCGGGGAGCTGTTTTTT.

Many counts were recorded for this clonotype. The V and J genes are TRBV7-9 and TRBJ2-7, with D uncertain. Germline CDR1 is SEHNR and CDR2 is FQNEAQ (reference sequence). The length of the CDR3 is 12 residues. Trimming stripped 5 bases from V and 1 base from J, with 6 bases between. CDR3 nucleotides: TGTGCCAGCAGCGTGGAATCCTACGAGCAGTACTTC. The encoded protein is CASSVESYEQYF.

This clonotype has more than one count but fewer than ten. The chain links TRBV20-1 to TRBJ1-1; no definite D call. V was clipped by 0 bases and J by 4 bases, with 6 bases between them. The CDR3 length is 12 residues. Germline lookup yields CDR1 DFQATT and CDR2 SNEGSKA (reference sequence). The DNA of the CDR3 is TGCAGTGCTAGAGATCAGGTCACTGAAGCTTTCTTT. Translated, it gives CSARDQVTEAFF.

In its sample, this clonotype was seen a few times. The chain couples TRBV20-1 to TRBJ1-2, with TRBD1 as a possible D gene (5 bases). Germline-derived CDR1 and CDR2 are DFQATT and SNEGSKA (reference sequence). This CDR3 has 11 residues. The CDR3 DNA reads as TGCGGGGCCCGCGAAGGGTATGGCTACACCTTC. Encoded protein: CGAREGYGYTF.

This clonotype was seen repeatedly, ten times or more. The CDR3 bases are TGCGCCAGCAGTCCTGGACGGACGAATTCACCCCTCCACTTT. It is translated as CASSPGRTNSPLHF. The rearrangement uses TRBV5-1 and TRBJ1-6; D call uncertain. Germline V gene sequence: CDR1 SGHRS, CDR2 YFSETQ. V was clipped by 5 bases and J by 7 bases, with 13 bases between them. The CDR3 runs to 14 residues. The complete variable domain, with remaining parts taken from reference TRBV5-1 and TRBJ1-6, reads KAGVTQTPRYLIKTRGQQVTLSCSPISGHRSVSWYQQTPGQGLQFLFEYFSETQRNKGNFPGRFSGRQFSNSRSEMNVSTLELGDSALYLCASSPGRTNSPLHFGNGTRLTVT.

This clonotype came up a few times. The chain is built from TRBV24-1 and TRBJ1-1; possibly TRBD1 for D (6 bases). Trimming took 9 bases from V and 0 from J, leaving 13 bases between them. This CDR3 has 14 residues. Germline CDR1 KGHDR, CDR2 SFDVKD. The CDR3 sequence is CATQGRSLNTEAFF. The CDR3 bases are TGTGCCACCCAGGGGCGGTCCTTGAACACTGAAGCTTTCTTT.

This clonotype came up many times. The V gene is TRBV27, the J gene TRBJ2-5, with D unresolved. The germline gives CDR1 MNHEY, CDR2 SMNVEV (reference sequence). With 4 bases removed from V and 5 bases from J, the gap between germline ends came to 11 bases. There are 13 residues in the CDR3. CDR3 DNA sequence: TGTGCCAGCAGTTCGGGCCTTGAGGAGACCCAGTACTTC. Amino acid sequence: CASSSGLEETQYF.

Here the CDR3 reads CASSFGGGRRETQYF. As DNA, the CDR3 is TGTGCCAGCAGCTTCGGTGGGGGGCGTCGAGAGACCCAGTACTTC. V usage is TRBV7-2 and J usage is TRBJ2-5, with D perhaps matching TRBD1 or TRBD2 (6 bases each). The CDR3 spans 15 residues. V lost 3 bases and J lost 4, with 15 bases in between. Germline loops: CDR1 SGHTA, CDR2 FQGNSA.

The CDR3 reads CASSPESHTQYF. Here the CDR3 DNA reads TGCGCCAGCAGCCCCGAGAGTCATACGCAGTATTTT. The rearrangement links TRBV4-3 to TRBJ2-3; no clear D gene. CDR1 and CDR2 from the germline V gene are LGHNA and YSLEER. CDR3 length: 12 residues. V lost 4 bases and J lost 7, with 9 bases in between.

The V gene is TRBV6-1, the J gene TRBJ2-7; D not resolved. CDR3 length: 15 residues. Germline V CDR1 and CDR2: MNHNS, SASEGT. Trimming left V 0 bases short and J 3 bases short, with 12 bases between. CDR3 in amino acids: CASSEARTVIYEQYF. CDR3 DNA: TGTGCCAGCAGTGAAGCGAGGACGGTTATCTACGAGCAGTACTTC.

This clonotype came up a few times. The chain has TRBV24-1 and TRBJ2-2; no definite D call. V was pared by 3 bases and J by 1 base, with 11 bases between. The CDR3 is 16 amino acids. From germline, CDR1 is KGHDR and CDR2 SFDVKD. The CDR3 protein is CATSDPGSRNTGELFF. For the CDR3, the DNA is TGTGCCACCAGTGATCCTGGATCCAGGAACACCGGGGAGCTGTTTTTT.

In this sample, this clonotype turned up many times. The gene calls are TRBV20-1 and TRBJ2-4; 8 positions agree with TRBD2. The CDR3 consists of 16 residues. Trimming took 3 bases from V and 3 from J; bases not matched to a gene: 10. Germline values: CDR1 DFQATT, CDR2 SNEGSKA (reference sequence). CDR3 protein: CSASVYREGGKNIQYF. The CDR3 nucleotides read TGCAGTGCTAGTGTTTACCGGGAGGGGGGCAAAAACATTCAGTACTTC.

At least ten counts were recorded for this clonotype. The chain employs TRBV12-3 or TRBV12-4 and TRBJ1-2; the D is unclear. The CDR3 is 14 residues long. V dropped 6 bases and J dropped 2 bases, with 13 bases sitting between them. Here the CDR3 reads CASRSTEINYGYTF. DNA for the CDR3: TGTGCCAGCAGATCAACAGAGATCAACTATGGCTACACCTTC.

This clonotype was counted ten times or more. The gene calls are TRBV7-9 and TRBJ2-7; 10 bases line up with TRBD2. With V trimmed by 4 bases and J by 6 bases, 12 bases remained unmatched. CDR1 is SEHNR, CDR2 FQNEAQ, per germline (reference sequence). The CDR3 is made up of 16 amino acids. This chain's CDR3 is CASSYVPGLAPSEQYF. The CDR3, as DNA: TGTGCCAGCAGCTATGTTCCGGGACTAGCGCCTAGCGAGCAGTACTTC.

This clonotype has just a few counts. V is TRBV6-2 or TRBV6-3 and J is TRBJ2-3; TRBD2 might be the D (5 bases). V was shortened by 5 bases and J by 2 bases, with 14 bases between the two germline ends. CDR3 length: 15 residues. Germline V gene lookup returns CDR1 MNHEY and CDR2 SVGEGT. CDR3 amino acids: CASSEGRVATDTQYF. In DNA, the CDR3 is TGTGCCAGCAGTGAGGGCCGGGTGGCCACAGATACGCAGTATTTT.